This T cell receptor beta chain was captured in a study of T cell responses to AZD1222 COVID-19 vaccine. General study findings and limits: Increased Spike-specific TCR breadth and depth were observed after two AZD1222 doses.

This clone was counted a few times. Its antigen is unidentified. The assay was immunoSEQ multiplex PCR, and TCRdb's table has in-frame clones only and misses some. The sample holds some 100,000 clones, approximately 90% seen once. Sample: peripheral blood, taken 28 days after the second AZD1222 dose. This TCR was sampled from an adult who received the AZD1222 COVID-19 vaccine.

CDR3 coding DNA: TGTGCCAGCAGCCGGGACAGGGAGAACTATGGCTACACCTTC. Translating gives CASSRDRENYGYTF. The J gene is TRBJ1-2, the V gene TRBV5-4, with 9 bases fitting TRBD1. The CDR3 is 14 residues long. Germline-derived CDR1 and CDR2 are SGHNT and YYREEE (reference sequence). V shed 4 bases and J 2 bases; nucleotides not matched to a gene: 3.